This TCR beta chain was identified during a study of blood T cell repertoires in COVID-19. Whole-study context: The United States, Italy and Spain were the sources of the acute and convalescent COVID-19 samples.

Methods used by the authors: Amplification of reference gene primers provided the estimated nucleated cell counts. Clones were sequenced by immunoSEQ multiplex PCR, and TCRdb holds only the in-frame ones, with some missing. D and trimming come from the DNA, and the V and J calls and clone size come from that table. The table includes around 370,000 clones, 85% to 90% detected once. Patients of the Seattle cohort, enrolled during active infection, were followed longitudinally. Trimming took 2 bases from V and 2 from J, leaving 14 bases between them. Germline-derived CDR1 and CDR2 are SGHRS and YFSETQ. CDR3 size: 15 residues.

The receptor was derived from an older woman with COVID-19, enrolled during active disease. V is TRBV5-1 and J is TRBJ2-7, with D possibly being TRBD1 (5 bases). The sample consisted of peripheral blood. The CDR3 is CASSFLRDEAYEQYF. CDR3 sequence (DNA): TGCGCCAGCAGCTTCCTCAGGGATGAGGCCTACGAGCAGTACTTC.